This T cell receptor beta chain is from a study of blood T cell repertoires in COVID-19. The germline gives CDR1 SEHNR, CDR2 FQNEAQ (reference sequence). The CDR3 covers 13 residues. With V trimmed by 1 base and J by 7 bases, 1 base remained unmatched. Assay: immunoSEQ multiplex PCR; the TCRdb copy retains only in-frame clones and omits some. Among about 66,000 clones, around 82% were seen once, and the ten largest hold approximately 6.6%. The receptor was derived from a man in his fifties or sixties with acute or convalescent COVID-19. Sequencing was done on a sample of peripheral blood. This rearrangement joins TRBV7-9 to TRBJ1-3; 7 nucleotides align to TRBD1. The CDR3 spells CASSLEQGNTIYF. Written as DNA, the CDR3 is TGTGCCAGCAGCTTAGAACAGGGGAACACCATATATTTT. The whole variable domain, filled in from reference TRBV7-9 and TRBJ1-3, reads DTGVSQNPRHKITKRGQNVTFRCDPISEHNRLYWYRQTLGQGPEFLTYFQNEAQLEKSRLLSDRFSAERPKGSFSTLEIQRTEQGDSAMYLCASSLEQGNTIYFGEGSWLTVV.